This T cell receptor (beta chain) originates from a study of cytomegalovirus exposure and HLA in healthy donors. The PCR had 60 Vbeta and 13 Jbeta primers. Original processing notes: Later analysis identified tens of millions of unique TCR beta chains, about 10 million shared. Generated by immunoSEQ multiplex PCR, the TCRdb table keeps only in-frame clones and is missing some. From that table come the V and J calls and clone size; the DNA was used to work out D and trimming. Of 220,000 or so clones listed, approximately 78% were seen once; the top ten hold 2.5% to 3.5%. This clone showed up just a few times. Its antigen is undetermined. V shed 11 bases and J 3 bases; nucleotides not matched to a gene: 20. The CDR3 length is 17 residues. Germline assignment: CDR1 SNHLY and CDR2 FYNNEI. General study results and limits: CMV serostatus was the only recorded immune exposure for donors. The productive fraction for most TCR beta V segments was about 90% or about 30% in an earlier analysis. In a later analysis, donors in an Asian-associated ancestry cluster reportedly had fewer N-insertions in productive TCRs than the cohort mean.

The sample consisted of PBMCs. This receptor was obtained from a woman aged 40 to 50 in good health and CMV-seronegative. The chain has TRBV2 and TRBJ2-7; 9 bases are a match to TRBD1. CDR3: CALTRETQGAGYYEQYF. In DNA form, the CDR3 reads TGTGCCCTCACCCGAGAAACACAGGGGGCGGGTTACTACGAGCAGTACTTC. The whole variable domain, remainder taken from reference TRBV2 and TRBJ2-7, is EPEVTQTPSHQVTQMGQEVILRCVPISNHLYFYWYRQILGQKVEFLVSFYNNEISEKSEIFDDQFSVERPDGSNFTLKIRSTKLEDSAMYFCALTRETQGAGYYEQYFGPGTRLTVT.